One sample yielded the 10 T cell receptor beta chains listed below, sequenced in a study of shared clonotypes between healthy human individuals. This table comes from immunoSEQ multiplex PCR, and its TCRdb copy is limited to in-frame clones, with some not included. The table lists 1,400,000 or so clones, around 98.5% of them singletons. The sequenced material came from naive CD4+ T cells sorted from blood. Specified subset: CD45RA+ positively selected. Every receptor here comes from a man aged 30 to 45 in good health.

The chain combines TRBV19 with TRBJ2-2; tentative D call: TRBD2 (5 bases). CDR3 length: 12 residues. Per the germline V gene, CDR1 is LNHDA and CDR2 is SQIVND (reference sequence). V was shortened by 4 bases and J by 7 bases, with 7 bases between the two germline ends. CDR3 nucleotides: TGTGCCAGTAGTAGCGGGCTCGGGGAGCTGTTTTTT. As protein: CASSSGLGELFF.

As DNA, the CDR3 is TGTGCCAGCAGCTTGGTCGGGAGATCCACAGATACGCAGTATTTT. It yields the protein CASSLVGRSTDTQYF. The chain has TRBV5-4 and TRBJ2-3; the D gene is possibly TRBD2 (6 bases). Trimming cost V 0 bases and J 2 bases, with 10 bases left between them. The CDR3 contains 15 residues. Germline V lookup: CDR1 SGHNT, CDR2 YYREEE (reference sequence).

V is TRBV18 and J is TRBJ2-1, with 7 bases aligning to TRBD2. Germline values: CDR1 KGHSH, CDR2 LQKENI. V was clipped by 0 bases and J by 8 bases; unmatched bases: 16. This CDR3 has 18 residues. CDR3 residues: CASSPPFGGSSLDYEQFF. For the CDR3, the DNA is TGTGCCAGCTCACCACCCTTTGGCGGGAGCTCTCTAGACTATGAGCAGTTCTTC.

The rearrangement uses TRBV5-4 and TRBJ1-2, with TRBD1 matching 7 bases. The CDR3 covers 15 residues. Per the germline V gene, CDR1 is SGHNT and CDR2 is YYREEE (reference sequence). Germline trimming cut 4 bases from V and 1 base from J; bases unmatched to any gene: 7. CDR3 DNA sequence: TGTGCCAGCAGCAACGGACAGGCGATTAACTATGGCTACACCTTC. This translates into CASSNGQAINYGYTF.

V and J are TRBV9 and TRBJ2-5; TRBD2 agrees at 14 bases. The germline V gene encodes CDR1 SGDLS and CDR2 YYNGEE. The length of the CDR3 is 19 residues. Trimming removed 0 bases from V and 2 bases from J; junction bases left unmatched: 9. CDR3 loop: CASSVGGLAGGEEQETQYF. The CDR3 nucleotides read TGTGCCAGCAGCGTAGGAGGACTAGCGGGAGGTGAGGAACAAGAGACCCAGTACTTC.

The V gene is TRBV27, the J gene TRBJ2-7, with 11 bases aligning to TRBD1. The trim removed 6 bases at V and 2 bases at J, leaving 6 bases unmatched. The CDR3 covers 15 residues. CDR1 is MNHEY, CDR2 SMNVEV, per germline (reference sequence). The CDR3 protein is CASSLRDRGAYEQYF. CDR3 DNA: TGTGCCAGCAGCCTCCGGGACAGGGGGGCCTACGAGCAGTACTTC.

J is TRBJ2-1 and V is TRBV5-1, with D uncertain. The V end was cut by 2 bases, the J end by 5 bases, with 8 bases between. Germline CDR1 reads SGHRS; CDR2 reads YFSETQ. The CDR3 is made up of 13 amino acids. The CDR3 DNA follows: TGCGCCAGCAGCTTCAGCGCCAACAATGAGCAGTTCTTC. Protein product: CASSFSANNEQFF.

The rearrangement uses TRBV9 and TRBJ2-2; D possibly corresponds to TRBD1 (6 bases). This CDR3 has 16 residues. The germline V and J ends were trimmed by 0 bases and 5 bases, with 14 bases remaining between them. Per the germline V gene, CDR1 is SGDLS and CDR2 is YYNGEE. CDR3 coding DNA: TGTGCCAGCAGCGTAGAATTACCCGACAGGACCGGGGAGCTGTTTTTT. It yields the protein CASSVELPDRTGELFF.

The chain uses TRBV29-1 and TRBJ1-1; the match to TRBD1 covers 8 bases. CDR1 is SQVTM and CDR2 is ANQGSEA in the germline V gene. This CDR3 is built from 13 residues. The trim removed 7 bases at V and 4 bases at J, leaving 8 bases unmatched. The CDR3 here is CSGPGGPGTEAFF. The CDR3 DNA sequence: TGCAGCGGTCCAGGGGGCCCGGGCACTGAAGCTTTCTTT.

This clone was recorded once. The chain couples TRBV7-3 to TRBJ2-2; 10 bases align to TRBD2. This CDR3 is 16 amino acids long. Germline loops: CDR1 SGHTA, CDR2 FQGTGA. V trimming: 0 bases; J trimming: 7 bases; junction bases outside the gene matches: 5. The CDR3 DNA sequence: TGTGCCAGCAGCTTAACGCTAGCGGGAGTAGGCGGGGAGCTGTTTTTT. This sequence encodes CASSLTLAGVGGELFF.